The 11 T cell receptor beta chains in this list originate from one sample, sequenced in a study of response to subunit inactivated influenza vaccine. TCRdb called the RT-PCR reads again in MiXCR, with one record for every CDR3 protein. Of roughly 650,000 distinct CDR3 sequences listed, approximately 15% were seen once; the top ten hold roughly 7.2%. The sequencing used PBMCs from blood, collected 14 to 15 days before vaccination. The receptors here all came from a man aged 50 or older who received an inactivated influenza vaccine.

The J gene is TRBJ1-2, the V gene TRBV12-3 or TRBV12-4; 8 positions match TRBD1. V trimming: 8 bases; J trimming: 4 bases; junction bases outside the gene matches: 9. The CDR3 consists of 14 residues. This chain's CDR3 is CASGQGAFGYGYTF. The CDR3 nucleotides read TGTGCCAGCGGTCAGGGGGCTTTCGGCTATGGCTACACCTTC.

Only a few counts were recorded for this clonotype. This chain uses TRBV20-1 with TRBJ2-7; no clear D gene. Germline assignment: CDR1 DFQATT and CDR2 SNEGSKA (reference sequence). The CDR3 runs 12 residues. Trimming stripped 4 bases from V and 1 base from J, with 8 bases between. DNA for the CDR3: TGCAGTGCTAAGGACCGGTCCTACGAGCAGTACTTC. Translating it yields CSAKDRSYEQYF.

This clonotype was detected only a few times. This sequence joins TRBV12-3 or TRBV12-4 and TRBJ2-7; the match to TRBD1 covers 8 bases. J lost 3 bases, V lost 5 bases, and 15 bases had no gene match. This CDR3 region has 17 residues. The CDR3 loop reads CASSLLDRGRWGYEQYF. CDR3 sequence (DNA): TGTGCCAGCAGTCTCCTCGACAGGGGACGGTGGGGCTACGAGCAGTACTTC.

The chain is built from TRBV20-1 and TRBJ2-3; 8 bases agree with TRBD1. The junction had 5 bases not matched to a gene; V was cut back by 4 bases and J by 2 bases. This CDR3 has 14 residues. CDR1 and CDR2 (germline): DFQATT, SNEGSKA (reference sequence). CDR3 coding DNA: TGCAGTGCTACCCGACAGGGGCCCACAGATACGCAGTATTTT. This gives the protein CSATRQGPTDTQYF.

Ten or more counts support this clonotype. This chain uses TRBV5-1 with TRBJ2-3, with 10 positions matching TRBD1. V dropped 4 bases and J dropped 5; count of bases not matched to a gene: 16. There are 18 residues in the CDR3. The germline V gene encodes CDR1 SGHRS and CDR2 YFSETQ. The CDR3 loop reads CASSAPGQGSPWEDTQYF. The CDR3, as DNA: TGCGCCAGCAGCGCACCGGGACAGGGGTCTCCATGGGAAGATACGCAGTATTTT.

The chain carries TRBV20-1 and TRBJ2-5; 9 bases are shared with TRBD2. In germline, CDR1 is DFQATT, CDR2 SNEGSKA (reference sequence). The CDR3 has 15 residues. Unmatched junction bases numbered 6, after V lost 3 bases and J lost 1 base. The CDR3 sequence: CSARRGSGGQETQYF. The CDR3 DNA follows: TGCAGTGCTAGGAGGGGTAGCGGGGGCCAAGAGACCCAGTACTTC.

This sequence joins TRBV4-2 and TRBJ1-1; D is ambiguous. The V end lost 1 base, the J end lost 1 base, and 10 bases lay between the germline ends. Germline-derived CDR1 and CDR2 are LGHNA and YNFKEQ. The CDR3 totals 15 residues. The CDR3 DNA reads TGTGCCAGCAGCCAAGGGAAGACAAGGAACACTGAAGCTTTCTTT. It translates to CASSQGKTRNTEAFF.

The V and J genes are TRBV5-1 and TRBJ1-6, with D perhaps matching TRBD1 (5 bases). This CDR3 spans 15 amino acids. Germline CDR1 is SGHRS and CDR2 is YFSETQ. V shed 4 bases and J shed 9 bases, with 17 bases lying between them. The CDR3 DNA is TGCGCCAGCAGCCCCCGGGACTCCGAAAGTTCACCCCTCCACTTT. It translates to CASSPRDSESSPLHF.

This clonotype has only a few counts. The CDR3 coding sequence is TGTGCCAGCAGTTTTCAGGGCGGGTCGTATGGCTACACCTTC. Its protein product is CASSFQGGSYGYTF. V is TRBV12-3 or TRBV12-4 and J is TRBJ1-2, with TRBD1 as a possible D gene (5 bases). V lost 3 bases and J lost 5, with 13 bases in between. The CDR3 covers 14 residues.

Turning to this clonotype: This may come from a read error, since a much larger clone is one base off. V is TRBV29-1 and J is TRBJ2-4; D possibly corresponds to TRBD2 (5 bases). In germline, CDR1 is SQVTM, CDR2 ANQGSEA. There are 11 residues in the CDR3. CDR3 coding DNA: TGCCGCGTTCTACGGGGAAACATTCAGTACTTC. This codes for CRVLRGNIQYF.

This chain joins TRBV7-8 and TRBJ2-1; maybe TRBD2 (5 bases). CDR3 length equals 13 residues. Trimming removed 11 bases at V and 4 bases at J, with 15 bases between. CDR1 SGHVS and CDR2 FQNEAQ come from the germline V gene. CDR3 bases: TGTGCCGTCGGGCGGGTTACTTACAATGAGCAGTTCTTC. It specifies CAVGRVTYNEQFF.